The entry below describes one T cell receptor beta chain. The antigen remains undetermined. Only in-frame clones appear in the TCRdb table, and some are missing; sequencing was by immunoSEQ multiplex PCR. The sample lists more than 65,000 clones; roughly 80% were seen once. The data stem from a study of early stage breast cancer tumors. Whole-study context: ER+/PR+/HER2- status applied to about 70% of the 16 invasive breast tumors. Average read coverage per sample was 7.5 to 10-fold.

Regarding the study as a whole: Functional markers like CD4, CD8 and FOXP3 were missed in bulk sequencing. Most shared enriched TCRB sequences were commonly generated ones.

The TCR originated in a person aged 40-50 years with breast cancer. Sequencing was performed on blood.

CDR3 sequence: CASGTGTEQYF. The CDR3, as DNA: TGCGCCAGCGGGACAGGGACCGAGCAGTACTTC. The rearrangement links TRBV5-1 to TRBJ2-7; 9 positions agree with TRBD1. Germline CDR1 reads SGHRS; CDR2 reads YFSETQ. This CDR3 is built from 11 residues. With V trimmed by 7 bases and J by 6 bases, 2 bases remained unmatched.